This is a list of T cell receptor beta chains from one sample in a study of beta chain features in type 1 diabetes. Profiled with immunoSEQ multiplex PCR; TCRdb holds only in-frame clones, not every one. The sample contains under 250,000 clones, roughly 30% of which appear only once. Sequencing was done on a sample of central memory CD4+ T cells from blood. All receptors derive from a man aged 30-40 years in good health. Both conserved end residues are part of each CDR3. The D gene is left open where the match is weak. Size is omitted from some rows. Given values are once, few, many or a class for expanded clones.

D gene: -
V gene: TRBV21-1
clone size: -
J gene: TRBJ2-1
CDR3 protein: CAGLPREIDNEQFF
CDR3 DNA: TGTGCCGGACTACCGAGGGAGATCGACAATGAGCAGTTCTTC

D gene: TRBD2
V gene: TRBV9
clone size: few
J gene: TRBJ2-7
CDR3 protein: CASSGRLAGSGEQYF
CDR3 DNA: TGTGCCAGCAGCGGGCGACTAGCGGGATCTGGGGAGCAGTACTTC

D gene: TRBD2
V gene: TRBV29-1
clone size: -
J gene: TRBJ2-5
CDR3 protein: CSVQKGLAGQETQYF
CDR3 DNA: TGCAGCGTTCAAAAGGGACTAGCGGGGCAAGAGACCCAGTACTTC

D gene: TRBD2
V gene: TRBV11-2
clone size: -
J gene: TRBJ2-5
CDR3 protein: CASSFDRGVRETQYF
CDR3 DNA: TGTGCCAGCAGCTTCGATCGGGGGGTTAGGGAGACCCAGTACTTC

D gene: TRBD1
V gene: TRBV4-1
clone size: -
J gene: TRBJ2-1
CDR3 protein: CASSQGDSYNEQFF
CDR3 DNA: TGCGCCAGCAGCCAAGGGGACAGTTACAATGAGCAGTTCTTC

D gene: -
V gene: TRBV5-1
clone size: -
J gene: TRBJ2-1
CDR3 protein: CASSSEEEQFF
CDR3 DNA: TGCGCCAGCAGCTCGGAGGAGGAGCAGTTCTTC

D gene: -
V gene: TRBV6-1
clone size: -
J gene: TRBJ2-1
CDR3 protein: CASSDSTGKVDEQFF
CDR3 DNA: TGTGCCAGCAGTGATAGTACAGGGAAGGTGGATGAGCAGTTCTTC

D gene: TRBD2
V gene: TRBV2
clone size: -
J gene: TRBJ2-1
CDR3 protein: CASSLGGGGMNEQFF
CDR3 DNA: TGTGCCAGCAGTTTGGGAGGCGGGGGGATGAATGAGCAGTTCTTC

D gene: -
V gene: TRBV4-3
clone size: -
J gene: TRBJ2-3
CDR3 protein: CASSQEGSGPTDTQYF
CDR3 DNA: TGCGCCAGCAGCCAAGAAGGTAGCGGCCCCACAGATACGCAGTATTTT

D gene: -
V gene: TRBV7-2
clone size: many
J gene: TRBJ2-4
CDR3 protein: CASSSGNIQYF
CDR3 DNA: TGTGCCAGCAGCTCAGGAAACATTCAGTACTTC

D gene: -
V gene: TRBV13
clone size: few
J gene: TRBJ2-3
CDR3 protein: CASSPPGWTDTQYF
CDR3 DNA: TGTGCCAGCAGCCCCCCAGGGTGGACAGATACGCAGTATTTT

D gene: -
V gene: TRBV5-4
clone size: few
J gene: TRBJ2-5
CDR3 protein: CASSLVEYQETQYF
CDR3 DNA: TGTGCCAGCAGCTTGGTGGAGTACCAAGAGACCCAGTACTTC

D gene: -
V gene: TRBV7-2
clone size: -
J gene: TRBJ1-1
CDR3 protein: CASSLRSRRTEAFF
CDR3 DNA: TGTGCCAGCAGCTTAAGGTCACGACGGACTGAAGCTTTCTTT

D gene: TRBD1
V gene: TRBV29-1
clone size: -
J gene: TRBJ2-5
CDR3 protein: CSVEDRGETQYF
CDR3 DNA: TGCAGCGTTGAAGACAGGGGGGAGACCCAGTACTTC

D gene: -
V gene: TRBV5-1
clone size: few
J gene: TRBJ1-2
CDR3 protein: CASSLDGSYGYTF
CDR3 DNA: TGCGCCAGCAGCCTGGACGGCTCCTATGGCTACACCTTC

D gene: TRBD1
V gene: TRBV7-2
clone size: many
J gene: TRBJ1-2
CDR3 protein: CASSLSRQGEGGYTF
CDR3 DNA: TGTGCCAGCAGCTTATCCCGACAGGGGGAGGGTGGCTACACCTTC

D gene: TRBD1
V gene: TRBV6-6
clone size: few
J gene: TRBJ1-1
CDR3 protein: CAIRKTGANTEAFF
CDR3 DNA: TGTGCCATCAGAAAAACAGGGGCGAACACTGAAGCTTTCTTT

D gene: TRBD2
V gene: TRBV7-9
clone size: -
J gene: TRBJ2-7
CDR3 protein: CASSEGLALSYEQYF
CDR3 DNA: TGTGCCAGCAGTGAAGGACTAGCTCTTTCGTACGAGCAGTACTTC

D gene: -
V gene: TRBV11-1
clone size: -
J gene: TRBJ1-1
CDR3 protein: CASSFTGNRAFF
CDR3 DNA: TGTGCCAGCAGCTTTACGGGTAATAGGGCTTTCTTT

D gene: -
V gene: TRBV4-2
clone size: few
J gene: TRBJ1-6
CDR3 protein: CASRPDWGVDSPLHF
CDR3 DNA: TGTGCCAGCAGACCAGATTGGGGTGTGGATTCACCCCTCCACTTT

D gene: TRBD1
V gene: TRBV6-6
clone size: few
J gene: TRBJ1-5
CDR3 protein: CASSYGDRGTNQPQHF
CDR3 DNA: TGTGCCAGCAGTTACGGGGACAGGGGTACCAATCAGCCCCAGCATTTT

D gene: -
V gene: TRBV6-5
clone size: -
J gene: TRBJ1-2
CDR3 protein: CASTATGSGYTF
CDR3 DNA: TGTGCCAGCACCGCAACAGGGTCCGGCTACACCTTC

D gene: -
V gene: TRBV5-6
clone size: -
J gene: TRBJ1-1
CDR3 protein: CASSPHLGRENTEAFF
CDR3 DNA: TGTGCCAGCAGCCCCCACCTCGGACGGGAGAACACTGAAGCTTTCTTT

D gene: -
V gene: TRBV6-1
clone size: -
J gene: TRBJ2-4
CDR3 protein: CASGSPGNIQYF
CDR3 DNA: TGTGCCAGCGGGTCCCCGGGGAACATTCAGTACTTC

D gene: -
V gene: TRBV25-1
clone size: -
J gene: TRBJ2-7
CDR3 protein: CASSEYGVYEQYF
CDR3 DNA: TGTGCCAGCAGTGAATACGGGGTCTACGAGCAGTACTTC

D gene: TRBD1
V gene: TRBV7-2
clone size: few
J gene: TRBJ1-5
CDR3 protein: CASSLGTGGGQPQHF
CDR3 DNA: TGTGCCAGCAGCCTAGGGACAGGGGGAGGTCAGCCCCAGCATTTT

D gene: -
V gene: TRBV9
clone size: few
J gene: TRBJ2-7
CDR3 protein: CASSVPLHHEQYF
CDR3 DNA: TGTGCCAGCAGCGTTCCCCTACACCACGAGCAGTACTTC

D gene: -
V gene: TRBV4-3
clone size: few
J gene: TRBJ2-1
CDR3 protein: CASSQEGGNSEQFF
CDR3 DNA: TGCGCCAGCAGCCAAGAAGGAGGGAACAGTGAGCAGTTCTTC

D gene: TRBD2
V gene: TRBV9
clone size: -
J gene: TRBJ2-3
CDR3 protein: CASTSGEGGTDTQYF
CDR3 DNA: TGTGCCAGCACAAGCGGGGAGGGCGGCACAGATACGCAGTATTTT

D gene: TRBD2
V gene: TRBV28
clone size: -
J gene: TRBJ2-3
CDR3 protein: CASSPPGTSGSWSPGDTQYF
CDR3 DNA: TGTGCCAGCAGTCCACCCGGGACTAGCGGGAGCTGGTCCCCAGGAGATACGCAGTATTTT

D gene: -
V gene: TRBV30
clone size: few
J gene: TRBJ1-1
CDR3 protein: CAWRERGNTEAFF
CDR3 DNA: TGTGCCTGGAGGGAAAGGGGGAACACTGAAGCTTTCTTT

D gene: TRBD1
V gene: TRBV7-9
clone size: -
J gene: TRBJ1-2
CDR3 protein: CASSTGGSLGYGYTF
CDR3 DNA: TGTGCCAGCAGCACAGGGGGTTCACTTGGCTATGGCTACACCTTC

D gene: -
V gene: TRBV7-7
clone size: many
J gene: TRBJ2-5
CDR3 protein: CAVGTEGSETQYF
CDR3 DNA: TGTGCCGTCGGGACGGAGGGGTCAGAGACCCAGTACTTC

D gene: TRBD1
V gene: TRBV30
clone size: few
J gene: TRBJ2-7
CDR3 protein: CAWSTNRGGEQYF
CDR3 DNA: TGTGCCTGGAGTACTAACAGGGGCGGCGAGCAGTACTTC

D gene: -
V gene: TRBV29-1
clone size: few
J gene: TRBJ2-2
CDR3 protein: CSVGEQGRTGELFF
CDR3 DNA: TGCAGCGTTGGGGAGCAGGGCCGAACCGGGGAGCTGTTTTTT

D gene: -
V gene: TRBV5-4
clone size: few
J gene: TRBJ2-5
CDR3 protein: CASSLVYQETQYF
CDR3 DNA: TGTGCCAGCAGCCTCGTCTACCAAGAGACCCAGTACTTC

D gene: -
V gene: TRBV7-9
clone size: -
J gene: TRBJ1-5
CDR3 protein: CASSKGRTLNQPQHF
CDR3 DNA: TGTGCCAGCAGCAAGGGACGGACTCTCAATCAGCCCCAGCATTTT

D gene: -
V gene: TRBV7-2
clone size: few
J gene: TRBJ1-2
CDR3 protein: CASSSSGVEYGYTF
CDR3 DNA: TGTGCCAGCAGCTCCTCCGGGGTAGAGTATGGCTACACCTTC

D gene: TRBD1
V gene: TRBV7-9
clone size: -
J gene: TRBJ1-4
CDR3 protein: CASTSRRTGYAEKLFF
CDR3 DNA: TGTGCCAGCACCTCCCGCCGGACAGGGTATGCTGAAAAACTGTTTTTT

D gene: -
V gene: TRBV7-2
clone size: -
J gene: TRBJ2-3
CDR3 protein: CASNRVRTDTQYF
CDR3 DNA: TGTGCCAGCAACAGGGTGCGGACAGATACGCAGTATTTT

D gene: -
V gene: TRBV11-2
clone size: few
J gene: TRBJ1-5
CDR3 protein: CASSLEQGQPQHF
CDR3 DNA: TGTGCCAGCAGCTTAGAGCAAGGTCAGCCCCAGCATTTT

D gene: -
V gene: TRBV5-1
clone size: -
J gene: TRBJ2-1
CDR3 protein: CASSPELSYNEQFF
CDR3 DNA: TGCGCCAGCAGCCCGGAGCTATCCTACAATGAGCAGTTCTTC

D gene: -
V gene: TRBV29-1
clone size: -
J gene: TRBJ1-1
CDR3 protein: CSAAAGSLGEAFF
CDR3 DNA: TGCAGCGCGGCAGCGGGGAGCTTAGGTGAAGCTTTCTTT

D gene: -
V gene: TRBV29-1
clone size: -
J gene: TRBJ1-2
CDR3 protein: CSVNKGNYGYTF
CDR3 DNA: TGCAGCGTTAATAAGGGGAACTATGGCTACACCTTC

D gene: -
V gene: TRBV28
clone size: few
J gene: TRBJ2-7
CDR3 protein: CASSLRGRAQYYEQYF
CDR3 DNA: TGTGCCAGCAGTTTACGGGGGCGGGCCCAGTACTACGAGCAGTACTTC

D gene: -
V gene: TRBV30
clone size: few
J gene: TRBJ2-7
CDR3 protein: CAWRESWTLSYEQYF
CDR3 DNA: TGTGCCTGGAGGGAATCTTGGACCCTCTCCTACGAGCAGTACTTC

D gene: -
V gene: TRBV9
clone size: -
J gene: TRBJ2-1
CDR3 protein: CASTDFPGNEQFF
CDR3 DNA: TGTGCCAGCACCGACTTTCCCGGGAATGAGCAGTTCTTC

D gene: -
V gene: TRBV7-2
clone size: -
J gene: TRBJ2-7
CDR3 protein: CASSLGGVPEQYF
CDR3 DNA: TGTGCCAGCAGCTTAGGAGGGGTGCCCGAGCAGTACTTC

D gene: -
V gene: TRBV30
clone size: -
J gene: TRBJ2-2
CDR3 protein: CAWSDQLLGSPLNTGELFF
CDR3 DNA: TGTGCCTGGAGTGACCAACTTCTGGGGTCCCCTTTAAACACCGGGGAGCTGTTTTTT